What follows are 8 T cell receptor beta chains derived from one specimen sequenced in a study of cytomegalovirus exposure and HLA in healthy donors. The PCR used 60 Vbeta and 13 Jbeta primers. The method was immunoSEQ multiplex PCR; TCRdb's version includes in-frame clones alone and lacks a portion of them. The sample lists 95,000 to 130,000 clones, around two thirds occurring once. The sample was PBMCs. The receptors shown here come from a woman aged 40 to 50 in good health and CMV-seropositive.

This clone has more than one count but fewer than ten. V usage is TRBV6-6 and J usage is TRBJ2-7; weak D call: TRBD1 (6 bases). The CDR3 loop spans 16 amino acids. From germline, CDR1 is MNHNY and CDR2 SVGAGI (reference sequence). V shed 6 bases and J shed 0 bases, with 18 bases lying between them. CDR3 DNA sequence: TGTGCCAGCAGGATCTCAGGGGTCATCAGCTCCTACGAGCAGTACTTC. Protein: CASRISGVISSYEQYF.

V gene TRBV18 combines with J gene TRBJ1-1; 10 bases agree with TRBD1. Germline CDR1 KGHSH, CDR2 LQKENI. V lost 3 bases, J lost 5 bases, and 12 bases stayed unmatched. The CDR3 spans 17 residues. The CDR3 DNA sequence: TGTGCCAGCTCACCCAATACGGGACAGGGGAGCGGAACTGAAGCTTTCTTT. This sequence encodes CASSPNTGQGSGTEAFF.

The CDR3 bases are TGCGCCAGCAGCCAAGACAGGGATGATAGCGAGCAGTACTTC. The encoded protein is CASSQDRDDSEQYF. V gene TRBV4-3 combines with J gene TRBJ2-7; perhaps TRBD1 as D (5 bases). The CDR3 has 14 residues. V was cut by 0 bases and J by 6 bases, with 12 bases left in between. Germline V gene sequence: CDR1 LGHNA, CDR2 YSLEER.

The genes are TRBV15 and TRBJ2-7; 9 bases are a match to TRBD2. The CDR3 totals 16 residues. CDR1 is LNHNV, CDR2 YYDKDF, per germline (reference sequence). The trim removed 0 bases at V and 4 bases at J, leaving 7 bases unmatched. Here the CDR3 DNA reads TGTGCCACCAGCAGAGATCGGGCTAGCGGGACTTACGAGCAGTACTTC. Translating gives CATSRDRASGTYEQYF.

This chain joins TRBV29-1 and TRBJ2-7; 7 bases fit TRBD1. V was clipped by 7 bases and J by 2 bases; unmatched bases: 14. In germline, CDR1 is SQVTM, CDR2 ANQGSEA. This CDR3 is 15 amino acids long. CDR3 residues: CSAQIPGQRAYEQYF. In DNA, the CDR3 is TGCAGCGCCCAAATACCGGGACAGAGAGCCTACGAGCAGTACTTC.

This sequence joins TRBV4-1 and TRBJ1-1; D is undetermined. Trimming removed 4 bases at V and 0 bases at J, with 12 bases between. The CDR3 has 15 residues. From germline, CDR1 is MGHRA and CDR2 YSYEKL. The DNA of the CDR3 is TGCGCCAGCAGCCTCCTCGGGAGTATGAACACTGAAGCTTTCTTT. This sequence encodes CASSLLGSMNTEAFF.

J is TRBJ2-1 and V is TRBV6-1; 7 nucleotides line up with TRBD2. The germline V gene encodes CDR1 MNHNS and CDR2 SASEGT. The ends lost 2 bases at V and 5 bases at J; junction bases unmatched: 6. The CDR3 sequence is 15 residues long. The CDR3 protein is CASSEPGGPNNEQFF. Written as DNA, the CDR3 is TGTGCCAGCAGTGAACCGGGGGGACCCAACAATGAGCAGTTCTTC.

This clone occurred a few times. The V call is TRBV7-2, the J call TRBJ2-2, with 7 bases fitting TRBD2. V shed 4 bases and J 5 bases; nucleotides not matched to a gene: 16. The CDR3 extends over 18 amino acids. Germline V gene sequence: CDR1 SGHTA, CDR2 FQGNSA. CDR3 coding DNA: TGTGCCAGCAGCTCCCATCTGTGGGAGGGCCAAGGAACCGGGGAGCTGTTTTTT. Residues: CASSSHLWEGQGTGELFF.